The source of this T cell receptor (beta chain) is a study of Graves' ophthalmopathy and Graves' hyperthyroidism. Trimming stripped 2 bases from V and 8 bases from J, with 13 bases between. Germline V gives CDR1 SGHRS, CDR2 YFSETQ. The CDR3 runs to 14 residues. Transcripts of RNA were the source for amplifying TCR beta CDR3 regions. HTBI-primed first-round RT-PCR preceded second-round multiplex PCR. TCRdb processed the multiplex PCR reads anew with MiXCR; each CDR3 protein has one entry. The top ten hold over 3.5% of the sample, which has about 500,000 distinct CDR3 sequences, less than 45% seen once. Turning to this clonotype: This may stem from a read error, because a much larger clone lies one nucleotide away.

The receptor's source is an adult man with Graves' hyperthyroidism. The chain has TRBV5-1 and TRBJ1-4; D might be TRBD1 (6 bases). Sequences were obtained from peripheral blood or thyroid tissue (not recorded which). The CDR3 coding sequence is TGCGCCAGCAGCTTTACAGGGAAGAAGGAAAAACTGTTTTTT. This sequence encodes CASSFTGKKEKLFF.